This TCR beta chain was captured in a study of T cells expressing NK-cell markers. Study-level information: From sorted CD3+CD56+NKG2C+, CD3+CD56+NKG2C- and CD3+CD56-NKG2C+ T cells came the TCR beta repertoires. Just one sequenced donor of eight was HCMV-seronegative, while seven were seropositive.

Broader study findings: The HCMV specificity of the expanded NKG2C+ T cell clones stayed unresolved. NKG2C+ dominant clonotypes from over five donors made up about 1.0-7.0% of CD8+ T cells.

The length of the CDR3 is 18 residues. TCRdb re-called the 5' RACE reads, yielding one record per CDR3 amino acid sequence without DNA. This table lists 300,000 to 450,000 distinct CDR3 sequences. To note about this clonotype: Its matching antigen is unknown.

The TCR comes from a man aged 18 to 70 in good health. Sequenced input: blood T cells: a sorted CD56 or NKG2C T cell subset, CD4+ or CD8+ T cells, or bulk PBMC T cells (not recorded which). This rearrangement joins TRBV12-3 or TRBV12-4 to TRBJ1-5; absent DNA, TCRdb's TRBD1 call cannot be checked. The CDR3 here is CASSLAFGGRLSNQPQHF.